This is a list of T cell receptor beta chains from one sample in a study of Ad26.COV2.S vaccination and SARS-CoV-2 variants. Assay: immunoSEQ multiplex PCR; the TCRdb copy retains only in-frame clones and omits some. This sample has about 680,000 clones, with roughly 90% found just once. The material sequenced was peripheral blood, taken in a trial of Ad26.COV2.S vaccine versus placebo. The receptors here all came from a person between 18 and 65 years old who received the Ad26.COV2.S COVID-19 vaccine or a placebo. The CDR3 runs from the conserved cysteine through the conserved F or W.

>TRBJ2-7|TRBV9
CASSRDPEPFYEQYF
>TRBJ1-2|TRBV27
CASRTGGMGYTF
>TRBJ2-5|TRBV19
CASSAGTGEETQYF
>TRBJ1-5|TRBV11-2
CASSLGDSSNQPQHF
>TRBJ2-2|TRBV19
CASTLGGPRGTGELFF
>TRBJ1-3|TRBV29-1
CSAWTLGNTIYF
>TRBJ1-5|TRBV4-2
CASSPGQSNQPQHF
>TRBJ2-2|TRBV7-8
CASSFRGTSNTGELFF
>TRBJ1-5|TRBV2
CASSRTTSNQPQHF
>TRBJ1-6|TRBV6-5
CASSYRGLSSPLHF
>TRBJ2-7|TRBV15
CATSRTGEQYF
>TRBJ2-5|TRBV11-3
CASSLNFQETQYF
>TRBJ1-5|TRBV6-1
CASSENGQNQPQHF
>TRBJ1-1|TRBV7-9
CASSLFGMNTEAFF
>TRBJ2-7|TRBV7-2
CASSPHGGSSYEQYF
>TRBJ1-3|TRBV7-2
CASSHRTSSGNTIYF
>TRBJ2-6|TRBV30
CAFHRNSGANVLTF
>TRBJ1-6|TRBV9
CASSGTDHNSPLHF
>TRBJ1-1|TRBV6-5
CASGRGEPTEAFF
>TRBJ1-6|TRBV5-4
CASSPTGTDNSPLHF
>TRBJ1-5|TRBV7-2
CASSQQSNQPQHF
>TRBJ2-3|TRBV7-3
CASRAPGLETDTQYF
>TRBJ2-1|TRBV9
CASSPTTGIHEQFF
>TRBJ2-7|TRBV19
CASSITASSGSSSYEQYF
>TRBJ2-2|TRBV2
CASTHRGETGELFF